The 18 T cell receptor beta chains below were found in one sample sequenced in a study of blood T cell repertoires in COVID-19. Clones were sequenced by immunoSEQ multiplex PCR, and TCRdb holds only the in-frame ones, with some missing. The table shows about 42,000 clones, with 70% to 90% occurring only once. What was sequenced was peripheral blood. All receptors come from a human donor in a cohort sampled during active COVID-19.

This chain joins TRBV19 and TRBJ1-6; TRBD1 might be the D (6 bases). Trimming pared 7 bases from V and 5 bases from J, leaving 15 bases between. This CDR3 spans 15 amino acids. In germline, CDR1 is LNHDA, CDR2 SQIVND (reference sequence). The CDR3 DNA follows: TGTGCCAGTAATGGTAGGGGGGGGGATAATTCACCCCTCCACTTT. This translates into CASNGRGGDNSPLHF.

The V call is TRBV15, the J call TRBJ1-5; D gene unclear. CDR1 is LNHNV and CDR2 is YYDKDF in the germline V gene (reference sequence). Trimming stripped 3 bases from V and 1 base from J, with 4 bases between. This CDR3 is built from 13 residues. CDR3 loop: CATSRESNQPQHF. The CDR3 DNA follows: TGTGCCACCAGCAGGGAGAGCAATCAGCCCCAGCATTTT.

The V call is TRBV30, the J call TRBJ1-3, with D possibly being TRBD1 (6 bases). The CDR3 is 12 amino acids. Germline CDR1 GTSNPN, CDR2 SVGIG (reference sequence). Trimming left V 8 bases short and J 4 bases short, with 12 bases between. DNA for the CDR3: TGTGCCGTAGGGGGAACAGGAAACACCATATATTTT. Translated: CAVGGTGNTIYF.

A single count supports this clone. This chain connects TRBV10-3 to TRBJ1-6; D unclear. Germline lookup yields CDR1 ENHRY and CDR2 SYGVKD. This CDR3 is built from 18 residues. Trimming removed 0 bases at V and 0 bases at J, with 12 bases between. The CDR3 protein is CAISESEVGSSYNSPLHF. The DNA of the CDR3 is TGTGCCATCAGTGAGTCAGAGGTTGGGAGCTCCTATAATTCACCCCTCCACTTT.

The chain employs TRBV19 and TRBJ1-6, with 8 nucleotides matching TRBD1. This CDR3 contains 16 residues. Losses at the gene ends were 6 bases for V and 5 bases for J; bases not matched to a gene: 9. Germline-derived CDR1 and CDR2 are LNHDA and SQIVND (reference sequence). The CDR3 loop is CASRHSTGANNSPLHF. The CDR3 bases are TGTGCCAGTAGGCATTCGACAGGGGCGAATAATTCACCCCTCCACTTT.

The chain couples TRBV2 to TRBJ2-5; 8 nucleotides line up with TRBD1. The CDR3 extends over 15 amino acids. Germline V CDR1 and CDR2: SNHLY, FYNNEI. Unmatched junction bases numbered 7, after V lost 5 bases and J lost 2 bases. The CDR3 coding sequence is TGTGCCAGCAGTCAGCGGACAGGGCCACAAGAGACCCAGTACTTC. Translating it yields CASSQRTGPQETQYF.

The rearrangement links TRBV5-1 to TRBJ2-7, with TRBD1 as a possible D gene (5 bases). This CDR3 contains 14 residues. Germline CDR1 and CDR2: SGHRS and YFSETQ. V was cut by 0 bases and J by 0 bases, with 7 bases left in between. CDR3 sequence reads: CASSLAQGSYEQYF. The DNA of the CDR3 is TGCGCCAGCAGCTTGGCCCAGGGCTCCTACGAGCAGTACTTC. Full variable domain (missing parts from reference TRBV5-1 and TRBJ2-7): KAGVTQTPRYLIKTRGQQVTLSCSPISGHRSVSWYQQTPGQGLQFLFEYFSETQRNKGNFPGRFSGRQFSNSRSEMNVSTLELGDSALYLCASSLAQGSYEQYFGPGTRLTVT.

The V call is TRBV18, the J call TRBJ1-1, with TRBD1 matching over 9 bases. The ends lost 1 base at V and 5 bases at J; junction bases unmatched: 5. Germline V gene lookup returns CDR1 KGHSH and CDR2 LQKENI. There are 15 residues in the CDR3. CDR3 sequence: CASSPRQGDGTEAFF. The DNA for the CDR3 is TGTGCCAGCTCACCACGACAGGGGGATGGTACTGAAGCTTTCTTT.

The chain recombines TRBV4-1 with TRBJ2-3; no definite D call. The CDR3 covers 13 residues. The V and J ends lost 4 bases and 0 bases respectively, with 5 bases between them. CDR1 is MGHRA, CDR2 YSYEKL, per germline. Written as DNA, the CDR3 is TGCGCCAGCAGCCTATCTAGCACAGATACGCAGTATTTT. Translation gives CASSLSSTDTQYF.

The chain employs TRBV11-1 and TRBJ2-1, with 13 bases lining up with TRBD2. The CDR3 sequence is 15 residues long. Per the germline V gene, CDR1 is SGHAT and CDR2 is FQDESV (reference sequence). Trimming cost V 5 bases and J 7 bases; bases outside gene matches: 5. CDR3 sequence (DNA): TGTGCCAGCAGCCTCACTAGCGGGGGGGAGAATGAGCAGTTCTTC. Its protein product is CASSLTSGGENEQFF.

The gene calls are TRBV5-1 and TRBJ1-1; 8 bases match TRBD1. The V gene's germline CDR1 is SGHRS and CDR2 YFSETQ. The CDR3 is 14 amino acids. J lost 4 bases, V lost 6 bases, and 8 bases had no gene match. In nucleotides, the CDR3 is TGCGCCAGCACCCCACAGGGGGGGGCCACTGAAGCTTTCTTT. Translating it yields CASTPQGGATEAFF.

The chain employs TRBV4-1 and TRBJ2-1; D may be TRBD1 (6 bases). The germline V gene has CDR1 MGHRA and CDR2 YSYEKL. The germline V and J ends were trimmed by 8 bases and 8 bases, with 19 bases remaining between them. CDR3 length: 14 residues. This CDR3 is CASSLNQGIDEQFF. The DNA for the CDR3 is TGCGCCAGCTCCCTAAATCAGGGGATAGATGAGCAGTTCTTC.

The table lists this clone with a count of one. This rearrangement joins TRBV12-5 to TRBJ2-4; 9 bases line up with TRBD2. The CDR3 spans 14 residues. V lost 5 bases and J lost 9; bases outside the gene matches: 8. In germline, CDR1 is LGHNT, CDR2 FRNRAP. As DNA, the CDR3 is TGTGCTAGTGGTAGTAGCGGGGGTCCGAGCATTCAGTACTTC. Encoded protein: CASGSSGGPSIQYF.

There are a few counts of this clone. The J gene is TRBJ1-1, the V gene TRBV7-9; a weak D match, TRBD1 (5 bases). Germline V gene sequence: CDR1 SEHNR, CDR2 FQNEAQ (reference sequence). The V end lost 3 bases, the J end lost 4 bases, and 6 bases lay between the germline ends. There are 12 residues in the CDR3. The CDR3 reads CASSFRATEAFF. Here the CDR3 DNA reads TGTGCCAGCAGCTTCAGGGCCACTGAAGCTTTCTTT.

J is TRBJ2-3 and V is TRBV3-1 (or the pseudogene TRBV3-2); the D is unclear. The CDR3 loop spans 15 amino acids. V shed 1 base and J shed 2 bases, with 10 bases lying between them. The germline V gene has CDR1 LGHDT and CDR2 YNNKEL (reference sequence). The CDR3 sequence: CASSQGGPSTDTQYF. The CDR3 DNA reads TGTGCCAGCAGCCAAGGTGGGCCATCCACAGATACGCAGTATTTT.

V usage is TRBV19 and J usage is TRBJ2-4; 7 positions match TRBD1. This CDR3 contains 13 residues. The V and J ends lost 4 bases and 8 bases, in that order; junction bases with no gene match: 5. In germline, CDR1 is LNHDA, CDR2 SQIVND (reference sequence). The CDR3, as DNA: TGTGCCAGTAGTACGACAGGGTCGGACATTCAGTACTTC. This codes for CASSTTGSDIQYF. The entire variable domain, with the rest obtained from reference TRBV19 and TRBJ2-4, is as follows: DGGITQSPKYLFRKEGQNVTLSCEQNLNHDAMYWYRQDPGQGLRLIYYSQIVNDFQKGDIAEGYSVSREKKESFPLTVTSAQKNPTAFYLCASSTTGSDIQYFGAGTRLSVL.

The chain carries TRBV24-1 and TRBJ2-2, with D hard to call. From germline, CDR1 is KGHDR and CDR2 SFDVKD. The CDR3 is 15 amino acids. Trimming removed 3 bases at V and 1 base at J, with 8 bases between. CDR3 in DNA: TGTGCCACCAGTGATATGAGCGAGAACACCGGGGAGCTGTTTTTT. It is translated as CATSDMSENTGELFF.

The chain uses TRBV7-9 and TRBJ2-7, with 8 positions matching TRBD1. Germline V CDR1 and CDR2: SEHNR, FQNEAQ (reference sequence). The CDR3 length is 13 residues. The V segment lost 5 bases and the J segment 9 bases; nucleotides outside the gene matches: 9. The CDR3, as DNA: TGTGCCAGCAGCGGAGGGGACAGGCCCGGGCAGTACTTC. It yields the protein CASSGGDRPGQYF.